This T cell receptor (beta chain) was profiled in a study of neurological immune-mediated disorders. Using its own MiXCR run on the 5' RACE reads, TCRdb lists one record per CDR3 protein. This table holds some 60,000 distinct CDR3 sequences, about 10% found once. The CDR3 has 13 amino acids. The germline gives CDR1 DFQATT, CDR2 SNEGSKA (reference sequence). Between the trimmed V and J ends, which lost 3 bases and 7 bases, there was a span of 15 bases. Time point of the sample: longitudinal time-point 2. This clonotype was picked up many times. The chain combines TRBV20-1 with TRBJ1-2; no reliable D call. Source material: PBMCs. The sequence was obtained from a man under 40 in good health. CDR3 region: CSASRGRGSGYTF. The CDR3 DNA is TGCAGTGCTAGCCGAGGGCGGGGTTCTGGCTACACCTTC.